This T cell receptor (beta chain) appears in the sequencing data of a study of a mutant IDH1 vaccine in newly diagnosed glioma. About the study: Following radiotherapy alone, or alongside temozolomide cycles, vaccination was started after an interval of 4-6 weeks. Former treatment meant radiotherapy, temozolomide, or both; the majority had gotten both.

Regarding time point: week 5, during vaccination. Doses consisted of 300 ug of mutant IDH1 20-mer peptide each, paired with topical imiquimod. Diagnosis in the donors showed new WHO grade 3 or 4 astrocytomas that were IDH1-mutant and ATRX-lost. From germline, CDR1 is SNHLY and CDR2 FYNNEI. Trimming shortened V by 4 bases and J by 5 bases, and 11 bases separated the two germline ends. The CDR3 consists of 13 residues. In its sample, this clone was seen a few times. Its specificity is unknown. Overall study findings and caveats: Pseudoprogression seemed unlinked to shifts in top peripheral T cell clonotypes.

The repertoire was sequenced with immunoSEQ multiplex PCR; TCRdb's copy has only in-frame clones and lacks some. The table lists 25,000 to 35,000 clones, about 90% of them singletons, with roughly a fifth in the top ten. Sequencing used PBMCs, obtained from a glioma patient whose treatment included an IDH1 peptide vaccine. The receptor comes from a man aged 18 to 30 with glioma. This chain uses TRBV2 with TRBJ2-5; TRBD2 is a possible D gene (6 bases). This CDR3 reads CASSAGLRETQYF. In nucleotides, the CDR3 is TGTGCCAGCAGTGCGGGACTTAGGGAGACCCAGTACTTC. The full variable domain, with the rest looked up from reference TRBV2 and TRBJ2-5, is EPEVTQTPSHQVTQMGQEVILRCVPISNHLYFYWYRQILGQKVEFLVSFYNNEISEKSEIFDDQFSVERPDGSNFTLKIRSTKLEDSAMYFCASSAGLRETQYFGPGTRLLVL.